This T cell receptor beta chain comes out of a study of cytomegalovirus exposure and HLA in healthy donors. Note on this clone: As yet, its antigen is unknown.

Study results and limitations: It was likely that a cluster of highly shared sequence variants was a sequencing artifact. When analyzed later, a missense DCLRE1C variant was found to be linked to TCR beta V- and J-gene trimming. According to a later analysis, donors in an Asian-associated ancestry cluster reportedly had fewer N-insertions than the roughly 640-donor mean.

PCR used 60 Vbeta primers and 13 Jbeta primers. The method was immunoSEQ multiplex PCR; TCRdb's version includes in-frame clones alone and lacks a portion of them. The data contain approximately 110,000 clones, roughly 74% of them singletons. The ends were cut back, 2 bases at V and 2 bases at J, with 11 bases in the middle. CDR1 MRHNA and CDR2 SNTAGT come from the germline V gene. This CDR3 region has 15 residues. Input material: PBMCs. The chain uses TRBV6-4 and TRBJ2-3; D may be TRBD2 (6 bases). This receptor was obtained from a woman younger than 45 in good health and CMV-seronegative. CDR3 residues: CASSDGSGPTDTQYF. The CDR3 DNA reads as TGTGCCAGCAGTGACGGTAGCGGACCCACAGATACGCAGTATTTT.